This TCR beta chain came from a study of blood T cell repertoires in COVID-19. Study as a whole: From the United States, Italy and Spain came samples of acute and convalescent COVID-19. PBMCs, B-cell-depleted T cells, or T cells were the source of the cDNA or gDNA that made up the material.

The CDR3 loop spans 13 amino acids. V lost 2 bases and J lost 11, with 15 bases in between. CDR1 and CDR2 (germline): MNHNY, SVGAGI (reference sequence). Some clones are missing from TCRdb's copy, which holds only in-frame ones; the method was immunoSEQ multiplex PCR. The data contain fewer than 75,000 clones, nearly 90% of them singletons. The clonotype originates from a man aged 80 or over with acute or convalescent COVID-19. V is TRBV6-6 and J is TRBJ1-2; D is unresolved. The sample taken for sequencing was peripheral blood. The CDR3 bases are TGTGCCAGCAGTTACAGGGCGGAGGAAAGGTACACCTTC. It codes for CASSYRAEERYTF.